This is a list of T cell receptor beta chains from one sample in a study of T cells in Graves' hyperthyroidism and ophthalmopathy. TCRdb redid the calling of the multiplex PCR reads with MiXCR, one entry per CDR3 protein. The sample consists of about 480,000 distinct CDR3 sequences, around 24% of them appearing once. Input material: blood. These TCRs come from a woman in her 30s with Graves' ophthalmopathy. The CDR3 runs from the conserved cysteine through the conserved F or W. A D gene is named only where the DNA matches it firmly. Clone size, where shown, is once, few, many, or a class for clones that have expanded.

V gene: TRBV6-5
D gene: .
CDR3 length: 13
clone size: many
J gene: TRBJ2-2
CDR3 protein: CASSYTVTGELFF
CDR3 DNA: TGTGCCAGCAGTTACACAGTGACCGGGGAGCTGTTTTTT

V gene: TRBV19
D gene: TRBD1
CDR3 length: 15
clone size: .
J gene: TRBJ1-2
CDR3 protein: CASSKPGQGWYGYTF
CDR3 DNA: TGTGCCAGTAGTAAGCCGGGACAGGGATGGTATGGCTACACCTTC

V gene: TRBV15
D gene: .
CDR3 length: 15
clone size: many
J gene: TRBJ1-6
CDR3 protein: CATSPYGGLNSPLHF
CDR3 DNA: TGTGCCACCAGCCCCTATGGGGGCCTTAATTCACCCCTCCACTTT

V gene: TRBV7-9
D gene: TRBD1
CDR3 length: 13
clone size: .
J gene: TRBJ1-1
CDR3 protein: CAIRTGGNTEAFF
CDR3 DNA: TGTGCCATCAGGACAGGAGGGAACACTGAAGCTTTCTTT

V gene: TRBV11-2
D gene: .
CDR3 length: 16
clone size: few
J gene: TRBJ2-5
CDR3 protein: CASSLAGQVPEETQYF
CDR3 DNA: TGTGCCAGCAGCTTAGCGGGTCAGGTTCCGGAAGAGACCCAGTACTTC

V gene: TRBV7-2
D gene: .
CDR3 length: 15
clone size: few
J gene: TRBJ2-2
CDR3 protein: CASSSRDLPTGELFF
CDR3 DNA: TGTGCCAGCAGCTCCCGGGACCTCCCCACCGGGGAGCTGTTTTTT

V gene: TRBV12-3/TRBV12-4
D gene: TRBD1
CDR3 length: 14
clone size: .
J gene: TRBJ1-2
CDR3 protein: CASSLLGQGTGHTF
CDR3 DNA: TGTGCCAGCAGTTTATTAGGACAGGGGACTGGCCACACCTTC

V gene: TRBV3-1
D gene: TRBD1
CDR3 length: 13
clone size: many
J gene: TRBJ1-5
CDR3 protein: CASSPTGDQPQHF
CDR3 DNA: TGTGCCAGCAGCCCAACAGGGGATCAGCCCCAGCATTTT

V gene: TRBV20-1
D gene: .
CDR3 length: 13
clone size: few
J gene: TRBJ2-5
CDR3 protein: CSAQDGLQETQYF
CDR3 DNA: TGCAGTGCCCAGGACGGACTGCAAGAGACCCAGTACTTC

V gene: TRBV29-1
D gene: .
CDR3 length: 9
clone size: many
J gene: TRBJ1-1
CDR3 protein: CSVEEGAFF
CDR3 DNA: TGCAGCGTTGAGGAGGGAGCTTTCTTT

V gene: TRBV19
D gene: .
CDR3 length: 13
clone size: .
J gene: TRBJ1-1
CDR3 protein: CASSIGKNTEAFF
CDR3 DNA: TGTGCCAGTAGTATTGGTAAGAACACTGAAGCTTTCTTT

V gene: TRBV30
D gene: .
CDR3 length: 12
clone size: many
J gene: TRBJ1-2
CDR3 protein: CAWSTDHYGYTF
CDR3 DNA: TGTGCCTGGAGTACGGACCATTATGGCTACACCTTC

V gene: TRBV28
D gene: .
CDR3 length: 14
clone size: few
J gene: TRBJ2-7
CDR3 protein: CASSLTAQSYEQYF
CDR3 DNA: TGTGCCAGCAGTTTAACTGCGCAGTCCTACGAGCAGTACTTC

V gene: TRBV6-1
D gene: .
CDR3 length: 12
clone size: once
J gene: TRBJ1-5
CDR3 protein: CASLGPNQPQHF
CDR3 DNA: TGTGCCAGCCTAGGGCCTAATCAGCCCCAGCATTTT

V gene: TRBV7-2
D gene: .
CDR3 length: 15
clone size: many
J gene: TRBJ1-1
CDR3 protein: CASSLGGRINTEAFF
CDR3 DNA: TGTGCCAGCAGCTTAGGCGGCAGGATAAACACTGAAGCTTTCTTT

V gene: TRBV5-1
D gene: .
CDR3 length: 13
clone size: many
J gene: TRBJ1-2
CDR3 protein: CASSLDAGYGYTF
CDR3 DNA: TGCGCCAGCAGCTTGGACGCAGGCTATGGCTACACCTTC

V gene: TRBV6-1
D gene: .
CDR3 length: 14
clone size: .
J gene: TRBJ2-2
CDR3 protein: CASSKAGATRGLFF
CDR3 DNA: TGTGCCAGCAGTAAGGCAGGGGCCACCCGGGGGCTGTTTTTT

V gene: TRBV6-2/TRBV6-3
D gene: TRBD1
CDR3 length: 16
clone size: many
J gene: TRBJ2-5
CDR3 protein: CASSPVRTGKQETQYF
CDR3 DNA: TGTGCCAGCAGCCCCGTCCGGACAGGGAAGCAAGAGACCCAGTACTTC

V gene: TRBV6-1
D gene: TRBD1
CDR3 length: 13
clone size: many
J gene: TRBJ2-5
CDR3 protein: CASSEGQGRTQYF
CDR3 DNA: TGTGCCAGCAGTGAAGGACAGGGACGGACCCAGTACTTC

V gene: TRBV5-1
D gene: .
CDR3 length: 16
clone size: .
J gene: TRBJ2-5
CDR3 protein: CASSLPTGAYQETQYF
CDR3 DNA: TGCGCCAGCAGCTTGCCGACAGGCGCGTACCAAGAGACCCAGTACTTC

V gene: TRBV27
D gene: TRBD1
CDR3 length: 15
clone size: many
J gene: TRBJ2-7
CDR3 protein: CASSFKATGWYEQYF
CDR3 DNA: TGTGCCAGCAGTTTTAAGGCGACAGGGTGGTACGAGCAGTACTTC

V gene: TRBV6-1
D gene: .
CDR3 length: 14
clone size: .
J gene: TRBJ1-5
CDR3 protein: CASSTGVWGQPQHF
CDR3 DNA: TGTGCCAGCAGTACCGGGGTCTGGGGACAGCCCCAGCATTTT

V gene: TRBV5-1
D gene: .
CDR3 length: 14
clone size: many
J gene: TRBJ2-7
CDR3 protein: CASSFDRSSYEQYF
CDR3 DNA: TGCGCCAGCAGCTTTGACAGAAGCTCCTACGAGCAGTACTTC

V gene: TRBV6-2/TRBV6-3
D gene: .
CDR3 length: 14
clone size: .
J gene: TRBJ2-6
CDR3 protein: CASRKTSGANVLTF
CDR3 DNA: TGTGCCAGCAGGAAAACCTCTGGGGCCAACGTCCTGACTTTC

V gene: TRBV6-1
D gene: TRBD1
CDR3 length: 14
clone size: .
J gene: TRBJ1-3
CDR3 protein: CASRTGGAGNTIYF
CDR3 DNA: TGTGCCAGCAGAACAGGGGGCGCTGGAAACACCATATATTTT

V gene: TRBV25-1
D gene: .
CDR3 length: 15
clone size: many
J gene: TRBJ2-5
CDR3 protein: CASSPNIAGYETQYF
CDR3 DNA: TGTGCCAGCAGTCCCAATATCGCAGGGTACGAGACCCAGTACTTC

V gene: TRBV27
D gene: TRBD1
CDR3 length: 14
clone size: many
J gene: TRBJ2-7
CDR3 protein: CASSLGGTGLKQYF
CDR3 DNA: TGTGCCAGCAGTTTAGGCGGGACAGGTCTTAAGCAGTACTTC

V gene: TRBV11-2
D gene: .
CDR3 length: 16
clone size: .
J gene: TRBJ2-7
CDR3 protein: CASSLEAGHATYEQYF
CDR3 DNA: TGTGCCAGCAGCTTAGAGGCAGGGCACGCCACCTACGAGCAGTACTTC

V gene: TRBV2
D gene: TRBD1
CDR3 length: 13
clone size: .
J gene: TRBJ1-2
CDR3 protein: CASMRTGGYGYTF
CDR3 DNA: TGTGCCAGCATGAGAACAGGGGGTTATGGCTACACCTTC

V gene: TRBV4-1
D gene: .
CDR3 length: 14
clone size: many
J gene: TRBJ1-5
CDR3 protein: CASSQRGANQPQHF
CDR3 DNA: TGCGCCAGCAGCCAACGGGGGGCCAATCAGCCCCAGCATTTT

V gene: TRBV5-1
D gene: .
CDR3 length: 16
clone size: .
J gene: TRBJ2-5
CDR3 protein: CASSLGGSGLQETQYF
CDR3 DNA: TGCGCCAGCAGCTTGGGAGGATCGGGCTTACAAGAGACCCAGTACTTC

V gene: TRBV12-3/TRBV12-4
D gene: TRBD1
CDR3 length: 17
clone size: many
J gene: TRBJ1-1
CDR3 protein: CASSYRTGGPTYTEASF
CDR3 DNA: TGTGCCAGCAGTTATCGGACAGGGGGACCTACTTACACTGAAGCTTCCTTT

V gene: TRBV15
D gene: TRBD2
CDR3 length: 17
clone size: many
J gene: TRBJ2-5
CDR3 protein: CATSLQVGTSGEETQYF
CDR3 DNA: TGTGCCACCAGCCTCCAGGTTGGGACTAGCGGGGAAGAGACCCAGTACTTC

V gene: TRBV2
D gene: TRBD1
CDR3 length: 15
clone size: many
J gene: TRBJ1-2
CDR3 protein: CASRGTGVPNYGYTF
CDR3 DNA: TGTGCCAGCAGGGGAACAGGGGTCCCTAACTATGGCTACACCTTC

V gene: TRBV4-1
D gene: TRBD1
CDR3 length: 18
clone size: once
J gene: TRBJ1-5
CDR3 protein: CASSQIGAGGQGNQPQHF
CDR3 DNA: TGCGCCAGCAGCCAGATCGGGGCAGGGGGCCAGGGCAATCAGCCCCAGCATTTT

V gene: TRBV6-1
D gene: TRBD2
CDR3 length: 14
clone size: .
J gene: TRBJ2-5
CDR3 protein: CATGSGGTQETQYF
CDR3 DNA: TGTGCCACCGGTAGCGGGGGCACCCAAGAGACCCAGTACTTC

V gene: TRBV2
D gene: .
CDR3 length: 17
clone size: many
J gene: TRBJ1-2
CDR3 protein: CASSPTGPIQANYGYTF
CDR3 DNA: TGTGCCAGCAGCCCTACGGGACCCATACAAGCTAACTATGGCTACACCTTC

V gene: TRBV6-1
D gene: TRBD1
CDR3 length: 14
clone size: many
J gene: TRBJ1-2
CDR3 protein: CASSTTGTGYGYTF
CDR3 DNA: TGTGCCAGCAGTACCACCGGGACAGGGTATGGCTACACCTTC

V gene: TRBV12-3/TRBV12-4
D gene: TRBD1
CDR3 length: 17
clone size: many
J gene: TRBJ2-2
CDR3 protein: CASMSTARGRGTGELFF
CDR3 DNA: TGTGCCAGCATGTCGACGGCTAGGGGGCGCGGCACCGGGGAGCTGTTTTTT

V gene: TRBV3-1
D gene: .
CDR3 length: 12
clone size: many
J gene: TRBJ2-7
CDR3 protein: CASSQAEWEQYF
CDR3 DNA: TGTGCCAGCAGCCAGGCCGAGTGGGAGCAGTACTTC

V gene: TRBV2
D gene: TRBD1
CDR3 length: 13
clone size: .
J gene: TRBJ1-1
CDR3 protein: CASRIQGRELAFF
CDR3 DNA: TGTGCCAGCAGAATACAGGGGCGCGAGTTAGCTTTCTTT

V gene: TRBV28
D gene: TRBD1
CDR3 length: 13
clone size: .
J gene: TRBJ2-7
CDR3 protein: CASSEGQEGEQYF
CDR3 DNA: TGTGCCAGCAGTGAGGGACAGGAGGGCGAGCAGTACTTC

V gene: TRBV12-3/TRBV12-4
D gene: TRBD2
CDR3 length: 15
clone size: many
J gene: TRBJ2-7
CDR3 protein: CASSPDSGRGGEQYF
CDR3 DNA: TGTGCCAGCAGCCCCGATAGCGGGAGAGGCGGAGAGCAGTACTTC

V gene: TRBV24-1
D gene: .
CDR3 length: 16
clone size: .
J gene: TRBJ2-2
CDR3 protein: CATSDFPTGSTGELFF
CDR3 DNA: TGTGCCACCAGTGATTTCCCAACAGGTTCCACCGGGGAGCTGTTTTTT

V gene: TRBV28
D gene: .
CDR3 length: 14
clone size: many
J gene: TRBJ1-1
CDR3 protein: CASSFEWMNTEAFF
CDR3 DNA: TGTGCCAGCAGTTTCGAGTGGATGAACACTGAAGCTTTCTTT

V gene: TRBV19
D gene: .
CDR3 length: 12
clone size: few
J gene: TRBJ2-7
CDR3 protein: CASRGSPYEQYF
CDR3 DNA: TGTGCCAGCCGGGGGTCACCCTACGAGCAGTACTTC

V gene: TRBV5-1
D gene: .
CDR3 length: 15
clone size: many
J gene: TRBJ1-5
CDR3 protein: CASSLGQSSNQPQHF
CDR3 DNA: TGCGCCAGCAGCTTGGGACAGTCTAGCAATCAGCCCCAGCATTTT

V gene: TRBV24-1
D gene: TRBD2
CDR3 length: 15
clone size: .
J gene: TRBJ2-7
CDR3 protein: CATSDSGRGVYEQYF
CDR3 DNA: TGTGCCACCAGTGATTCTGGACGGGGGGTTTACGAGCAGTACTTC

V gene: TRBV29-1
D gene: .
CDR3 length: 13
clone size: few
J gene: TRBJ1-1
CDR3 protein: CSVGGLMNTEAFF
CDR3 DNA: TGCAGCGTGGGGGGATTGATGAACACTGAAGCTTTCTTT

V gene: TRBV28
D gene: .
CDR3 length: 14
clone size: few
J gene: TRBJ2-4
CDR3 protein: CASSLLGSGNIQYF
CDR3 DNA: TGTGCCAGCAGTTTATTGGGTAGCGGAAACATTCAGTACTTC